A selection of T cell receptor beta chains follows, all from one sample in a study of cytomegalovirus exposure and HLA in healthy donors. Here immunoSEQ multiplex PCR was the method, and the copy in TCRdb shows in-frame clones only, minus some. The sample records approximately 180,000 clones, roughly 86% being singletons. The sample comprised PBMCs. Every receptor here comes from a young man in good health and CMV-seropositive. CDR3s include the opening cysteine and the closing phenylalanine or tryptophan. D genes are given only for firm matches. Clone size is stated in some rows and not others, as once, few, many or a class when expanded.

d_gene	j_gene	v_gene	abundance	CDR3aa	CDR3nt
-	TRBJ2-7	TRBV6-5	-	CATWGHLSYEQYF	TGTGCCACCTGGGGACACCTCTCCTACGAGCAGTACTTC
TRBD2	TRBJ2-5	TRBV27	-	CASSLIRVTGGTQYF	TGTGCCAGCAGTTTGATTCGGGTGACGGGAGGGACCCAGTACTTC
-	TRBJ2-6	TRBV18	-	CASSQGQISGANVLTF	TGTGCCAGCTCACAAGGACAGATCTCTGGGGCCAACGTCCTGACTTTC
-	TRBJ2-1	TRBV6-5	-	CASSSRDSREDEQFF	TGTGCCAGCAGTTCGCGGGACAGCCGAGAGGATGAGCAGTTCTTC
TRBD2	TRBJ2-6	TRBV28	-	CASRGLARGANVLTF	TGTGCCAGCAGGGGACTAGCGCGCGGGGCCAACGTCCTGACTTTC
-	TRBJ2-3	TRBV6-6	-	CASSYSESNTQYF	TGTGCCAGCAGTTACTCGGAGTCAAATACGCAGTATTTT
TRBD1	TRBJ1-2	TRBV27	-	CASRRQGATYGYTF	TGTGCCAGCAGGCGACAGGGGGCGACCTATGGCTACACCTTC
-	TRBJ2-1	TRBV29-1	-	CSVDSYNEQFF	TGCAGCGTTGACAGCTACAATGAGCAGTTCTTC
TRBD2	TRBJ2-1	TRBV2	-	CASTLVWASGYNEQFF	TGTGCCAGCACCTTAGTATGGGCTAGCGGCTACAATGAGCAGTTCTTC
-	TRBJ1-4	TRBV5-1	-	CASSILGQSPNEKLFF	TGCGCCAGCAGCATCCTGGGGCAGAGCCCTAATGAAAAACTGTTTTTT
TRBD2	TRBJ2-7	TRBV18	-	CASSPLAGGQEQYF	TGTGCCAGCTCACCACTTGCGGGGGGGCAAGAGCAGTACTTC
-	TRBJ2-7	TRBV7-9	-	CASSWSRYRVYEQYF	TGTGCCAGCAGCTGGTCTCGTTACAGGGTCTACGAGCAGTACTTC
-	TRBJ2-1	TRBV6-5	-	CASSYGGNEQFF	TGTGCCAGCAGTTACGGGGGGAATGAGCAGTTCTTC
-	TRBJ2-7	TRBV18	once	CASSPPGGHFDGEQYF	TGTGCCAGCTCACCACCGGGCGGACATTTTGACGGGGAGCAGTACTTC
-	TRBJ2-3	TRBV10-2	-	CASSPTGRADTQYF	TGCGCCAGCAGTCCCACGGGAAGGGCAGATACGCAGTATTTT
TRBD1	TRBJ1-5	TRBV7-2	-	CASSFGQGGPFSNQPQHF	TGTGCCAGCAGCTTTGGACAGGGAGGACCATTTAGCAATCAGCCCCAGCATTTT
-	TRBJ1-2	TRBV28	few	CASSFGGADGYTF	TGTGCCAGCAGTTTCGGCGGCGCCGACGGCTACACCTTC
TRBD2	TRBJ2-7	TRBV7-9	-	CASSSWTSGTYEQYF	TGTGCCAGCAGCAGTTGGACTAGCGGGACCTACGAGCAGTACTTC
TRBD2	TRBJ2-2	TRBV9	-	CASSPPSGPNTGELFF	TGTGCCAGCAGTCCCCCTAGCGGACCGAACACCGGGGAGCTGTTTTTT
-	TRBJ2-6	TRBV9	-	CASSTGNPTSGANVLTF	TGTGCCAGCTCTACGGGGAATCCTACTTCTGGGGCCAACGTCCTGACTTTC
TRBD2	TRBJ2-5	TRBV13	-	CASSPQLAGETQYF	TGTGCCAGCAGCCCCCAACTAGCGGGAGAGACCCAGTACTTC
-	TRBJ1-2	TRBV25-1	once	CASRGIGQSGGYTF	TGTGCCAGCAGAGGGATTGGACAGTCGGGGGGCTACACCTTC
TRBD1	TRBJ2-5	TRBV5-1	-	CASSLAWGTGGLKETQYF	TGCGCCAGCAGCTTGGCTTGGGGCACAGGGGGCCTTAAAGAGACCCAGTACTTC
-	TRBJ1-2	TRBV7-6	-	CASSSGLQNGYTF	TGTGCCAGCAGCTCCGGGTTACAAAATGGCTACACCTTC
TRBD1	TRBJ2-7	TRBV6-1	-	CASSGPDREGAYEQYF	TGTGCCAGCAGTGGCCCCGACAGGGAAGGGGCCTACGAGCAGTACTTC
-	TRBJ1-4	TRBV11-2	-	CASSLVGRHGEKLFF	TGTGCCAGCAGCTTAGTTGGCAGGCATGGTGAAAAACTGTTTTTT
TRBD1	TRBJ2-5	TRBV5-6	-	CASSYGTGAETQYF	TGTGCCAGCAGCTACGGGACAGGAGCGGAGACCCAGTACTTC
-	TRBJ1-1	TRBV28	-	CASRHLDRTNTEAFF	TGTGCCAGCAGACACCTTGACAGGACGAACACTGAAGCTTTCTTT
-	TRBJ2-2	TRBV27	few	CASSPQVGELFF	TGTGCCAGCAGTCCGCAGGTCGGGGAGCTGTTTTTT
-	TRBJ1-2	TRBV27	-	CASRQSVQGGYTF	TGTGCCAGCAGGCAAAGCGTCCAAGGAGGCTACACCTTC
TRBD1	TRBJ2-7	TRBV6-5	-	CASTSGQSYEQYF	TGTGCCAGTACCTCGGGACAGTCCTACGAGCAGTACTTC